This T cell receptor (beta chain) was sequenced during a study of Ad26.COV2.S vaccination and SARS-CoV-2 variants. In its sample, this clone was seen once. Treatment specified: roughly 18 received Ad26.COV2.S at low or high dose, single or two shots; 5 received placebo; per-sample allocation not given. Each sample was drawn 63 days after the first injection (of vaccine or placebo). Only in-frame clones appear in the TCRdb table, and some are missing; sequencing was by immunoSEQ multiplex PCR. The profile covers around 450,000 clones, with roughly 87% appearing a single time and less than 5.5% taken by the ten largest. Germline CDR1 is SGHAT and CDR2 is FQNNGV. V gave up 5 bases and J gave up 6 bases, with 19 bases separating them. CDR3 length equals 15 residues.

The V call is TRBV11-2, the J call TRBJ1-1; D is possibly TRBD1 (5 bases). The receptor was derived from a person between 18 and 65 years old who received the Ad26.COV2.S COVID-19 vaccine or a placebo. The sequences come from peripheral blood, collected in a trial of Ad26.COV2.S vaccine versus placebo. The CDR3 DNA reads TGTGCCAGCAGCCCTATCCCTAGGGGAAGTCCTGAAGCTTTCTTT. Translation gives CASSPIPRGSPEAFF.